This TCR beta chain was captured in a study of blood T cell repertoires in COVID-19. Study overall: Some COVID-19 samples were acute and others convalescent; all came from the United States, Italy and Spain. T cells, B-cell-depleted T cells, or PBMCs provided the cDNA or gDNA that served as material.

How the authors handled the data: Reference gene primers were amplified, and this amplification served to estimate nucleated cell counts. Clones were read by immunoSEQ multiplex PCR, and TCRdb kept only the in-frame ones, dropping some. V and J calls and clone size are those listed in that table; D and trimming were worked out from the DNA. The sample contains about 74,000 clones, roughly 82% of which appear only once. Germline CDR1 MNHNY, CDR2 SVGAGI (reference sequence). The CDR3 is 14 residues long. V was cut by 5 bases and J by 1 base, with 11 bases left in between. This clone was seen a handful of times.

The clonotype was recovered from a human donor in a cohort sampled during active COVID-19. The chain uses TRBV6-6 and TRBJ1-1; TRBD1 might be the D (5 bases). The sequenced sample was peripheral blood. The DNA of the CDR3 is TGTGCCAGCAGTCGGTTCGGGGGGAACACTGAAGCTTTCTTT. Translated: CASSRFGGNTEAFF.